These 32 T cell receptor beta chains were all obtained from the same sample, sequenced in a study of Ad26.COV2.S vaccination and SARS-CoV-2 variants. The method was immunoSEQ multiplex PCR; TCRdb's version includes in-frame clones alone and lacks a portion of them. The data contain about 350,000 clones, 80% to 90% of them singletons. Sample treatment: 15 to 20 received Ad26.COV2.S at low or high dose, single or two shots; a few received placebo; per-sample allocation not given. Sampling took place 63 days after the first vaccine or placebo injection. Sequenced material: peripheral blood, taken in a trial of Ad26.COV2.S vaccine versus placebo. These receptor sequences come from a person between 18 and 60 years old who received the Ad26.COV2.S COVID-19 vaccine or a placebo.

The rearrangement uses TRBV10-3 and TRBJ2-3, with 14 bases lining up with TRBD2. CDR3 length: 17 amino acids. The germline gives CDR1 ENHRY, CDR2 SYGVKD. After removal of 2 bases from V and 8 bases from J, the junction contained 9 bases not matched to a gene. In DNA, the CDR3 is TGTGCCATCAGTGAGGGGACTAGCGGGAGTCCATGGGCTACGCAGTATTTT. Its protein product is CAISEGTSGSPWATQYF.

V gene TRBV18 combines with J gene TRBJ2-2; D ambiguous. Germline CDR1 reads KGHSH; CDR2 reads LQKENI. The CDR3 runs to 15 residues. V lost 3 bases and J lost 1, with 9 bases in between. The CDR3 is CASSPWSGNTGELFF. In DNA, the CDR3 is TGTGCCAGCTCACCTTGGTCGGGGAACACCGGGGAGCTGTTTTTT.

The gene calls are TRBV7-6 and TRBJ2-3, with D unresolved. Germline CDR1 is SGHVS and CDR2 is FNYEAQ. The CDR3 covers 16 residues. Trimming left V 2 bases short and J 0 bases short, with 12 bases between. The CDR3 sequence is CASSLFTTSSTDTQYF. CDR3 DNA sequence: TGTGCCAGCAGCTTATTCACAACCTCTAGCACAGATACGCAGTATTTT.

The V gene is TRBV27, the J gene TRBJ2-1, with D perhaps matching TRBD2 (5 bases). Trimming cost V 5 bases and J 1 base, with 15 bases left between them. This CDR3 spans 16 amino acids. Germline values: CDR1 MNHEY, CDR2 SMNVEV (reference sequence). Here the CDR3 DNA reads TGTGCCAGCAGTATTACTAAGGAGGCGTCCTACAATGAGCAGTTCTTC. Amino acids: CASSITKEASYNEQFF.

The chain recombines TRBV2 with TRBJ2-7; 9 bases map to TRBD1. V was pared by 7 bases and J by 4 bases, with 8 bases of the junction left unmatched. The CDR3 consists of 14 residues. Germline V CDR1 and CDR2: SNHLY, FYNNEI. The CDR3 DNA reads as TGTGCCAGCAACCCACAGGGGGCAGTATACGAGCAGTACTTC. Translation: CASNPQGAVYEQYF.

The CDR3 protein is CASSFGTGLTDTQYF. The CDR3 DNA is TGTGCCAGCAGTTTCGGAACGGGATTGACAGATACGCAGTATTTT. V and J are TRBV27 and TRBJ2-3, with D perhaps TRBD2 (5 bases). V was clipped by 3 bases and J by 3 bases, with 13 bases between them. The germline CDR1 and CDR2 sequences are MNHEY and SMNVEV (reference sequence). The CDR3 has 15 residues.

V is TRBV6-6 and J is TRBJ2-5; D unresolved. V shed 7 bases and J shed 1 base, with 13 bases lying between them. Germline values: CDR1 MNHNY, CDR2 SVGAGI (reference sequence). CDR3 length: 14 residues. CDR3 DNA: TGTGCCAGCACTCAACCGGGCGCCCAAGAGACCCAGTACTTC. Translation gives CASTQPGAQETQYF.

This clone was seen only once. The chain uses TRBV7-2 and TRBJ2-5; D call uncertain. This CDR3 has 14 amino acids. Between the trimmed V and J ends, which lost 1 base and 4 bases, there was a span of 10 bases. Per germline, CDR1 SGHTA and CDR2 FQGNSA. The CDR3 bases are TGTGCCAGCAGCTTAGGGGGTGTGGGAGAGACCCAGTACTTC. Its protein is CASSLGGVGETQYF.

The genes are TRBV19 and TRBJ2-1, with D perhaps being TRBD1 or TRBD2 (6 bases each). Germline V gives CDR1 LNHDA, CDR2 SQIVND (reference sequence). The CDR3 covers 15 residues. With 3 bases removed from V and 2 bases from J, the gap between germline ends came to 11 bases. The DNA for the CDR3 is TGTGCCAGTAGTATGCGGGACATGCCCTACAATGAGCAGTTCTTC. Translation gives CASSMRDMPYNEQFF.

This chain links TRBV4-1 with TRBJ2-3; weak D call: TRBD2 (8 bases). This CDR3 region has 18 residues. CDR1 MGHRA and CDR2 YSYEKL come from the germline V gene. The germline V and J ends were trimmed by 3 bases and 5 bases, with 24 bases remaining between them. For the CDR3, the DNA is TGCGCCAGCAGCCAGCCCCCAGGGGGACTAGATAGCGGAGATACGCAGTATTTT. Its translation is CASSQPPGGLDSGDTQYF.

This clone was seen only a few times. The chain joins TRBV27 to TRBJ2-1; possibly TRBD2 for D (6 bases). The germline gives CDR1 MNHEY, CDR2 SMNVEV (reference sequence). Trimming removed 0 bases at V and 8 bases at J, with 14 bases between. The CDR3 has 15 amino acids. The CDR3 DNA sequence: TGTGCCAGCAGTTTATCTGTCGCGGGGTGGGATGAGCAGTTCTTC. It codes for CASSLSVAGWDEQFF.

The chain employs TRBV13 and TRBJ1-1; no firm D call. This CDR3 is 13 amino acids long. Trimming took off 3 bases at V and 2 bases at J, with 7 bases between the two ends. CDR1 PRHDT and CDR2 FYEKMQ come from the germline V gene (reference sequence). The CDR3 spells CASSFTLNTEAFF. CDR3 coding DNA: TGTGCCAGCAGCTTCACACTCAACACTGAAGCTTTCTTT.

The chain uses TRBV6-5 and TRBJ2-7, with TRBD2 matching 8 bases. V was pared by 5 bases and J by 3 bases, with 6 bases of the junction left unmatched. The V gene's germline CDR1 is MNHEY and CDR2 SVGAGI. The CDR3 sequence is 14 residues long. CDR3 nucleotide sequence: TGTGCCAGCAGTATAGGACTAGCTTTCTACGAGCAGTACTTC. Amino acid sequence: CASSIGLAFYEQYF.

This sequence joins TRBV19 and TRBJ2-7; a possible D gene is TRBD2 (5 bases). Trimming took off 2 bases at V and 12 bases at J, with 20 bases between the two ends. The CDR3 has 14 residues. Germline CDR1 is LNHDA and CDR2 is SQIVND (reference sequence). The CDR3 protein is CASSITHTSGFWYF. In nucleotides, the CDR3 is TGTGCCAGTAGTATAACCCACACCTCGGGGTTTTGGTACTTC.

The chain employs TRBV4-3 and TRBJ2-7; D gene uncertain. CDR1 is LGHNA, CDR2 YSLEER, per germline. The V end lost 3 bases, the J end lost 3 bases, and 9 bases lay between the germline ends. The CDR3 totals 13 residues. As DNA, the CDR3 is TGCGCCAGCAGCCAGGGCTTTGACTACGAGCAGTACTTC. It yields the protein CASSQGFDYEQYF.

J is TRBJ2-3 and V is TRBV11-2; 9 bases are a match to TRBD2. From germline, CDR1 is SGHAT and CDR2 FQNNGV. With V trimmed by 3 bases and J by 13 bases, 17 bases remained unmatched. The CDR3 loop spans 16 amino acids. The CDR3 DNA sequence: TGTGCCAGCAGCTTCCTAATAGGCGGGGGGGTCCCATTTAAGTATTTT. This gives the protein CASSFLIGGGVPFKYF.

The chain has TRBV19 and TRBJ2-7; TRBD1 matches at 10 bases. CDR3 length equals 15 residues. The germline gives CDR1 LNHDA, CDR2 SQIVND (reference sequence). Trimming removed 5 bases from V and 2 bases from J; junction bases left unmatched: 6. The DNA for the CDR3 is TGTGCCAGTAGTCTCGGGACAGGGGTTGCCTACGAGCAGTACTTC. The encoded protein is CASSLGTGVAYEQYF.

The genes are TRBV19 and TRBJ1-4, with 9 bases aligning to TRBD1. The CDR3 loop spans 15 amino acids. Trimming at V came to 5 bases and at J to 8 bases, leaving 9 bases not matched to a gene. Germline V gene lookup returns CDR1 LNHDA and CDR2 SQIVND (reference sequence). The DNA of the CDR3 is TGTGCCAGTAGTCCCCGGGACAGGGATGGAGAAAAACTGTTTTTT. It specifies CASSPRDRDGEKLFF.

CDR3 in amino acids: CASSPDGADEQYF. The CDR3, as DNA: TGTGCCAGCTCACCAGATGGAGCAGACGAGCAGTACTTC. This chain connects TRBV18 to TRBJ2-7; D not certain. The CDR3 is 13 residues long. Germline loops: CDR1 KGHSH, CDR2 LQKENI. V was cut by 2 bases and J by 5 bases, with 10 bases left in between. The full variable domain, completed using reference TRBV18 and TRBJ2-7, is NAGVMQNPRHLVRRRGQEARLRCSPMKGHSHVYWYRQLPEEGLKFMVYLQKENIIDESGMPKERFSAEFPKEGPSILRIQQVVRGDSAAYFCASSPDGADEQYFGPGTRLTVT.

The rearrangement uses TRBV10-3 and TRBJ1-4, with a tentative D call TRBD1 (6 bases). With 0 bases removed from V and 2 bases from J, the gap between germline ends came to 13 bases. Germline V gene lookup returns CDR1 ENHRY and CDR2 SYGVKD. The CDR3 runs to 17 residues. CDR3 sequence (DNA): TGTGCCATCAGTGAGTCTTTCGGGGGCCCGACTAATGAAAAACTGTTTTTT. As protein: CAISESFGGPTNEKLFF.

The chain carries TRBV5-1 and TRBJ2-5; 7 nucleotides agree with TRBD2. The CDR3 is 15 amino acids. V trimming: 0 bases; J trimming: 0 bases; junction bases outside the gene matches: 2. The germline V gene encodes CDR1 SGHRS and CDR2 YFSETQ. The CDR3 bases are TGCGCCAGCAGCTTGGTGGGGGGGTACCAAGAGACCCAGTACTTC. Residues: CASSLVGGYQETQYF.

The V gene is TRBV10-3, the J gene TRBJ1-5; no clear D gene. V lost 6 bases and J lost 5, with 8 bases in between. Germline V gives CDR1 ENHRY, CDR2 SYGVKD. The CDR3 is made up of 12 amino acids. The CDR3 loop reads CAISHIDQPQHF. DNA for the CDR3: TGTGCCATCAGCCACATTGATCAGCCCCAGCATTTT.

The rearrangement links TRBV4-3 to TRBJ2-1; 10 bases fit TRBD2. V lost 3 bases and J lost 7; bases outside the gene matches: 9. CDR3 size: 16 residues. Germline CDR1 reads LGHNA; CDR2 reads YSLEER. CDR3 in amino acids: CASSQLAGGPFNEQFF. In DNA form, the CDR3 reads TGCGCCAGCAGCCAGTTAGCGGGGGGCCCCTTTAATGAGCAGTTCTTC.

The CDR3 DNA sequence: TGTGCCTGGAACCGACAGGGATTCTACAATGAGCAGTTCTTC. Protein sequence: CAWNRQGFYNEQFF. This chain links TRBV30 with TRBJ2-1; 7 nucleotides line up with TRBD1. Germline trimming cut 4 bases from V and 3 bases from J; bases unmatched to any gene: 6. There are 14 residues in the CDR3. Germline values: CDR1 GTSNPN, CDR2 SVGIG (reference sequence).

This chain connects TRBV2 to TRBJ2-7; D is perhaps TRBD1 (6 bases). Germline CDR1 reads SNHLY; CDR2 reads FYNNEI. V was cut by 6 bases and J by 6 bases, with 15 bases left in between. The CDR3 covers 13 residues. The CDR3 loop reads CASSGNSGVEQYF. The CDR3 DNA reads TGTGCCAGCAGCGGGAACTCAGGGGTCGAGCAGTACTTC.

Details on this clone: Other DNA sequences in this sample translate to the same CDR3. This chain connects TRBV7-9 to TRBJ2-7, with TRBD1 matching 8 bases. Germline V gene sequence: CDR1 SEHNR, CDR2 FQNEAQ (reference sequence). With 5 bases clipped from V and 6 bases from J, the junction kept 3 bases outside the gene matches. CDR3 size: 12 residues. The chain's CDR3 is CASSPQGGEQYF. In DNA form, the CDR3 reads TGTGCCAGCAGCCCACAGGGGGGCGAGCAGTACTTC.

This clone was detected only a few times. The rearrangement uses TRBV5-4 and TRBJ1-4; perhaps TRBD1 as D (6 bases). Trimming stripped 4 bases from V and 7 bases from J, with 11 bases between. Germline V gives CDR1 SGHNT, CDR2 YYREEE (reference sequence). The CDR3 is made up of 13 amino acids. CDR3 in DNA: TGTGCCAGCAGCCGGGAACAGGGTGAAAAACTGTTTTTT. Translating gives CASSREQGEKLFF.

J is TRBJ2-1 and V is TRBV27, with D hard to call. The ends were cut back, 5 bases at V and 0 bases at J, with 8 bases in the middle. The CDR3 has 14 residues. In germline, CDR1 is MNHEY, CDR2 SMNVEV (reference sequence). This CDR3 is CASSDRYSYNEQFF. The CDR3 DNA is TGTGCCAGCAGTGACCGGTACTCCTACAATGAGCAGTTCTTC.

This clone has just a few counts. V gene TRBV19 combines with J gene TRBJ1-4, with D unresolved. The V end was cut by 2 bases, the J end by 5 bases, with 9 bases between. There are 14 residues in the CDR3. Germline values: CDR1 LNHDA, CDR2 SQIVND (reference sequence). CDR3 loop: CASSISRLNEKLFF. The CDR3 DNA reads TGTGCCAGTAGTATATCCAGGTTAAATGAAAAACTGTTTTTT.

The chain employs TRBV15 and TRBJ2-2; TRBD2 matches at 7 bases. This CDR3 spans 17 amino acids. After removal of 5 bases from V and 9 bases from J, the junction contained 18 bases not matched to a gene. The germline gives CDR1 LNHNV, CDR2 YYDKDF (reference sequence). The DNA for the CDR3 is TGTGCCACCAGCGACGCAGGGAGGGACGCCCGAACGAGGGAGCTGTTTTTT. This sequence encodes CATSDAGRDARTRELFF.

This clone has a handful of counts. CDR3 nucleotides: TGTGCCAGCAGTGATGTGAGGGGGCGCGGCTATGGCTACACCTTC. This translates into CASSDVRGRGYGYTF. The gene calls are TRBV6-1 and TRBJ1-2; the match to TRBD1 covers 7 bases. V shed 3 bases, J shed 4 bases, and the junction held 8 bases outside the gene matches. CDR3 length: 15 residues. Germline assignment: CDR1 MNHNS and CDR2 SASEGT.

This chain uses TRBV14 with TRBJ2-7; TRBD1 might be the D (5 bases). V gave up 4 bases and J gave up 4 bases, with 11 bases separating them. Germline V gene lookup returns CDR1 SGHDN and CDR2 FVKESK. CDR3 length: 13 amino acids. CDR3 DNA sequence: TGTGCCAGCAGCCCCCCCCAGGGTTACGAGCAGTACTTC. Its protein is CASSPPQGYEQYF.